These 26 T cell receptor beta chains share one sample of origin, sequenced in a study of blood T cell repertoires in COVID-19. Method: immunoSEQ multiplex PCR; TCRdb's copy keeps in-frame clones and lacks some. The table includes fewer than 300,000 clones, roughly 92% detected once. Sequencing used peripheral blood. The receptors originated from a woman in her 30s with COVID-19, enrolled during active disease.

The rearrangement joins TRBV5-3 to TRBJ1-1, with D unresolved. TRBV5-3 is placed among ORFs of uncertain function. The CDR3 has 15 amino acids. The germline V and J ends were trimmed by 0 bases and 3 bases, with 12 bases remaining between them. The CDR3 region has the DNA TGTGCCAGAAGCTTGGAAACGGGATCCCACACTGAAGCTTTCTTT. It encodes CARSLETGSHTEAFF.

This clone was counted only a few times. The V and J genes are TRBV19 and TRBJ2-5; 10 nucleotides match TRBD1. The germline CDR1 and CDR2 sequences are LNHDA and SQIVND (reference sequence). The CDR3 has 15 amino acids. Trimming took 5 bases from V and 5 from J; bases not matched to a gene: 8. The CDR3: CASSSRQGARETQYF. The CDR3 DNA sequence: TGTGCCAGTAGTTCGAGACAGGGGGCTAGGGAGACCCAGTACTTC. Based on the CDR3 plus reference TRBV19 and TRBJ2-5, the full variable domain is DGGITQSPKYLFRKEGQNVTLSCEQNLNHDAMYWYRQDPGQGLRLIYYSQIVNDFQKGDIAEGYSVSREKKESFPLTVTSAQKNPTAFYLCASSSRQGARETQYFGPGTRLLVL.

The gene calls are TRBV3-1 (or the pseudogene TRBV3-2) and TRBJ1-1; possibly TRBD1 for D (6 bases). This CDR3 comprises 13 residues. The V gene's germline CDR1 is LGHDT and CDR2 YNNKEL (reference sequence). V lost 1 base and J lost 8, with 11 bases in between. As DNA, the CDR3 is TGTGCCAGCAGCCAAGGGCAGGGGACAGAAGCTTTCTTT. Its translation: CASSQGQGTEAFF.

The chain joins TRBV10-1 to TRBJ1-2; a weak D match, TRBD1 (5 bases). The CDR3 totals 12 residues. Germline CDR1 reads WNHNN; CDR2 reads SYGVQD (reference sequence). V was pared by 4 bases and J by 8 bases, with 11 bases between. The CDR3 nucleotides are TGCGCCAGCAGTGGAGCAGGGCTCGGCTACACCTTC. Translating gives CASSGAGLGYTF.

CDR3 coding DNA: TGCGCCAGCAGCCTAGGACTAGCGGGAGTTTCGTACGAGCAGTACTTC. Its protein is CASSLGLAGVSYEQYF. This chain joins TRBV5-1 and TRBJ2-7, with 13 bases matching TRBD2. The germline CDR1 and CDR2 sequences are SGHRS and YFSETQ. The CDR3 consists of 16 residues. V was pared by 4 bases and J by 4 bases, with 8 bases of the junction left unmatched.

This clone was found a few times. This chain connects TRBV11-3 to TRBJ2-1; D uncertain. The V and J ends lost 2 bases and 6 bases respectively, with 11 bases between them. Germline values: CDR1 SGHNT, CDR2 YENEEA. The CDR3 length is 14 residues. CDR3 DNA: TGTGCCAGCAGCTTACTCTCAGGTAGCAATGAGCAGTTCTTC. It translates to CASSLLSGSNEQFF. The variable domain in full, completed from reference TRBV11-3 and TRBJ2-1, reads EAGVVQSPRYKIIEKKQPVAFWCNPISGHNTLYWYLQNLGQGPELLIRYENEEAVDDSQLPKDRFSAERLKGVDSTLKIQPAELGDSAVYLCASSLLSGSNEQFFGPGTRLTVL.

V gene TRBV5-3 combines with J gene TRBJ1-6, with TRBD1 identical over 11 bases. TRBV5-3 is marked as an open reading frame, function uncertain. There are 16 residues in the CDR3. Trimming removed 2 bases from V and 7 bases from J; junction bases left unmatched: 5. CDR3 residues: CARSLRGQGANSPLHF. The CDR3 DNA reads TGTGCCAGAAGCTTACGAGGACAGGGGGCGAATTCACCCCTCCACTTT.

The CDR3 DNA reads TGTGCCAGCAGCACGCCAATGACAGGGGGGCGTGCTAACTATGGCTACACCTTC. Protein product: CASSTPMTGGRANYGYTF. The chain combines TRBV5-6 with TRBJ1-2; 9 bases map to TRBD1. Unmatched junction bases numbered 13, after V lost 4 bases and J lost 0 bases. Germline CDR1 and CDR2: SGHDT and YYEEEE. The CDR3 contains 18 residues.

CDR3 amino acids: CASSTHGNEKLFF. CDR3 sequence (DNA): TGCGCCAGCAGCACCCACGGGAATGAAAAACTGTTTTTT. J is TRBJ1-4 and V is TRBV5-1; D remains ambiguous. This CDR3 comprises 13 residues. Germline V gene data show CDR1 as SGHRS and CDR2 as YFSETQ. Trimming pared 4 bases from V and 5 bases from J, leaving 9 bases between.

The genes are TRBV25-1 and TRBJ1-2; D possibly corresponds to TRBD1 (6 bases). Germline CDR1 reads MGHDK; CDR2 reads SYGVNS. The CDR3 has 17 amino acids. V lost 1 base and J 5 bases, leaving 20 bases between the germline ends. CDR3 amino acids: CASSESGLGTSQYGYTF. As DNA, the CDR3 is TGTGCCAGCAGTGAATCCGGCCTCGGGACAAGCCAGTATGGCTACACCTTC.

The chain links TRBV5-1 to TRBJ2-7; D not certain. This CDR3 region has 15 residues. The V end lost 0 bases, the J end lost 2 bases, and 12 bases lay between the germline ends. CDR1 and CDR2 (germline): SGHRS, YFSETQ. In DNA form, the CDR3 reads TGCGCCAGCAGCTTGGGCCGACAAGTAACCTACGAGCAGTACTTC. Translation: CASSLGRQVTYEQYF.

The J gene is TRBJ1-4, the V gene TRBV15; 9 bases agree with TRBD1. Germline CDR1 and CDR2: LNHNV and YYDKDF (reference sequence). J was trimmed by 5 bases and V by 3 bases; bases with no gene match: 4. The CDR3 is 15 amino acids. The CDR3 DNA reads TGTGCCACCAGCAGGGGGGGGACAGGGAATGAAAAACTGTTTTTT. Its translation is CATSRGGTGNEKLFF.

This clone has a single count. This chain links TRBV6-6 with TRBJ1-1, with D possibly TRBD1 on 6 matching bases. The V end was cut by 5 bases, the J end by 12 bases, with 19 bases between. From germline, CDR1 is MNHNY and CDR2 SVGAGI (reference sequence). This CDR3 has 13 amino acids. CDR3 loop: CASSTLGTPTTFF. The CDR3 nucleotides are TGTGCCAGCAGTACCCTCGGGACACCTACCACTTTCTTT.

This rearrangement joins TRBV24-1 to TRBJ2-3; maybe TRBD2 (6 bases). This CDR3 has 15 amino acids. The germline V gene has CDR1 KGHDR and CDR2 SFDVKD. The V gene lost 4 bases and the J gene lost 1 base, with 11 bases spanning the gap. The DNA for the CDR3 is TGTGCCACCAGTGACTTCTCGGGAGGCACAGATACGCAGTATTTT. Translating gives CATSDFSGGTDTQYF.

The chain combines TRBV9 with TRBJ2-2, with 13 positions matching TRBD2. V lost 3 bases and J lost 2; bases outside the gene matches: 7. The CDR3 covers 18 residues. From germline, CDR1 is SGDLS and CDR2 YYNGEE. CDR3 sequence: CASSGAGTSGANTGELFF. The CDR3, as DNA: TGTGCCAGCAGCGGTGCCGGGACTAGCGGGGCAAACACCGGGGAGCTGTTTTTT.

The DNA for the CDR3 is TGTGCCAGCAGCGCCATAGCGGGAGCTAGCTACGAGCAGTACTTC. It specifies CASSAIAGASYEQYF. The chain uses TRBV7-9 and TRBJ2-7; 9 nucleotides match TRBD2. CDR3 length: 15 residues. Germline assignment: CDR1 SEHNR and CDR2 FQNEAQ (reference sequence). Trimming cost V 5 bases and J 3 bases; bases outside gene matches: 8. The entire variable domain, with the rest obtained from reference TRBV7-9 and TRBJ2-7, is as follows: DTGVSQNPRHKITKRGQNVTFRCDPISEHNRLYWYRQTLGQGPEFLTYFQNEAQLEKSRLLSDRFSAERPKGSFSTLEIQRTEQGDSAMYLCASSAIAGASYEQYFGPGTRLTVT.

This rearrangement joins TRBV18 to TRBJ2-2, with a possible D match to TRBD2 (5 bases). Germline assignment: CDR1 KGHSH and CDR2 LQKENI. This CDR3 comprises 15 residues. Trimming took 0 bases from V and 6 from J, leaving 11 bases between them. The CDR3 reads CASSPPLAWAGELFF. DNA of the CDR3: TGTGCCAGCTCACCACCGCTAGCCTGGGCCGGGGAGCTGTTTTTT.

V and J are TRBV7-3 and TRBJ2-2, with 8 bases matching TRBD2. Per germline, CDR1 SGHTA and CDR2 FQGTGA. The CDR3 totals 16 residues. Trimming removed 3 bases from V and 5 bases from J; junction bases left unmatched: 8. In nucleotides, the CDR3 is TGTGCCAGCAGCTTTAGGAGCGGGAGTCAGACCGGGGAGCTGTTTTTT. This sequence encodes CASSFRSGSQTGELFF.

This rearrangement joins TRBV7-9 to TRBJ1-2; 7 bases fit TRBD1. Germline V gene lookup returns CDR1 SEHNR and CDR2 FQNEAQ (reference sequence). J lost 2 bases, V lost 5 bases, and 5 bases had no gene match. The CDR3 is made up of 14 amino acids. CDR3 nucleotides: TGTGCCAGCAGCCCGACAGGGTTCAACTATGGCTACACCTTC. It translates to CASSPTGFNYGYTF.

Comments on this clone: Additional DNA sequences in this sample encode the identical CDR3. The chain combines TRBV11-2 with TRBJ1-5, with no clear D. Trimming removed 3 bases at V and 1 base at J, with 7 bases between. CDR3 length: 14 amino acids. Germline V lookup: CDR1 SGHAT, CDR2 FQNNGV. CDR3 sequence (DNA): TGTGCCAGCAGCTTCGCGGGGAGCAATCAGCCCCAGCATTTT. It specifies CASSFAGSNQPQHF.

This rearrangement joins TRBV5-1 to TRBJ2-1; TRBD1 matches 8 bases. V trimming: 4 bases; J trimming: 1 base; junction bases outside the gene matches: 7. This CDR3 region has 16 residues. Germline V gene data show CDR1 as SGHRS and CDR2 as YFSETQ. The DNA of the CDR3 is TGCGCCAGCAGCCTCGGACAGGGTCGGTCCTACAATGAGCAGTTCTTC. It specifies CASSLGQGRSYNEQFF.

This clone was counted once. The sample holds other DNA sequences that translate to the same CDR3. The chain is built from TRBV10-1 and TRBJ2-5; D is perhaps TRBD2 (6 bases). CDR3 length: 13 amino acids. Germline values: CDR1 WNHNN, CDR2 SYGVQD (reference sequence). V was clipped by 4 bases and J by 1 base, with 7 bases between them. For the CDR3, the DNA is TGCGCCAGCAGTGTGGGGGGCCAAGAGACCCAGTACTTC. Protein sequence: CASSVGGQETQYF.

This clone showed up just once. V usage is TRBV6-5 and J usage is TRBJ1-3; 7 positions match TRBD1. From germline, CDR1 is MNHEY and CDR2 SVGAGI. This CDR3 region has 15 residues. With 7 bases clipped from V and 0 bases from J, the junction kept 6 bases outside the gene matches. The CDR3 loop reads CASIRTGDSGNTIYF. CDR3 nucleotide sequence: TGTGCCAGCATCCGGACAGGAGACTCTGGAAACACCATATATTTT.

The chain couples TRBV27 to TRBJ2-3; 12 bases fit TRBD2. The J segment lost 2 bases and the V segment lost 5 bases, leaving 5 bases of the junction unmatched. CDR1 and CDR2 from the germline V gene are MNHEY and SMNVEV (reference sequence). The CDR3 is made up of 16 amino acids. The CDR3 nucleotides are TGTGCCAGCAGTACACGGACTAGCGGGGTCACAGATACGCAGTATTTT. It codes for CASSTRTSGVTDTQYF.

V and J are TRBV25-1 and TRBJ2-7; TRBD1 might be the D (6 bases). The length of the CDR3 is 15 residues. With 5 bases removed from V and 0 bases from J, the gap between germline ends came to 14 bases. Germline loops: CDR1 MGHDK, CDR2 SYGVNS. CDR3 DNA sequence: TGTGCCAGCAGTCCAAAGGGACACAGCTCCTACGAGCAGTACTTC. Amino acid sequence: CASSPKGHSSYEQYF.

The J gene is TRBJ1-2, the V gene TRBV6-1, with D tentatively TRBD1 (6 bases). V was shortened by 1 base and J by 0 bases, with 9 bases between the two germline ends. From germline, CDR1 is MNHNS and CDR2 SASEGT. This CDR3 has 15 residues. For the CDR3, the DNA is TGTGCCAGCAGTGAAGGACAGGTGGCTAACTATGGCTACACCTTC. Translating gives CASSEGQVANYGYTF.